Each of the 24 T cell receptor beta chains below was sequenced from the same sample in a study of cytomegalovirus exposure and HLA in healthy donors. Use of 60 Vbeta and 13 Jbeta primers characterized the PCR. Method: immunoSEQ multiplex PCR; TCRdb's copy keeps in-frame clones and lacks some. The sample records more than 95,000 clones, around 72% being singletons. Specimen: PBMCs. The receptors come from a man aged 30-40 years in good health and CMV-seronegative.

This clone was observed a few times. The chain couples TRBV7-9 to TRBJ1-4; D is uncertain. The germline V gene encodes CDR1 SEHNR and CDR2 FQNEAQ (reference sequence). This CDR3 spans 14 amino acids. The ends were cut back, 1 base at V and 8 bases at J, with 11 bases in the middle. CDR3 coding DNA: TGTGCCAGCAGCTTAGAAAGAGAACCCGAAAAACTGTTTTTT. Translated, it gives CASSLEREPEKLFF.

The chain is built from TRBV6-1 and TRBJ1-2, with 9 bases that match TRBD1. The CDR3 consists of 13 residues. V was pared by 10 bases and J by 7 bases, with 10 bases of the junction left unmatched. The germline V gene has CDR1 MNHNS and CDR2 SASEGT. CDR3 in DNA: TGTGCCACCGAACTGGGACAGGGCTTTGGCTACACCTTC. As protein: CATELGQGFGYTF.

The CDR3 DNA follows: TGTGCCAGCAGTCCCACGGGACATCCTCTCCACTTT. Amino acids: CASSPTGHPLHF. The chain has TRBV27 and TRBJ1-6, with a possible D match to TRBD1 (6 bases). Germline-derived CDR1 and CDR2 are MNHEY and SMNVEV (reference sequence). CDR3 length: 12 amino acids. The V gene lost 5 bases and the J gene lost 16 bases, with 15 bases spanning the gap.

This clone was recorded a few times. An end of the junction differs from the germline gene, which may be a read error. V and J are TRBV7-7 and TRBJ1-4; 9 bases align to TRBD1. CDR1 is SSHAT and CDR2 is FNYEAQ in the germline V gene (reference sequence). The CDR3 has 18 amino acids. As DNA, the CDR3 is TGTGCTAGCAGCTACGAGGACAGGGGAGGGGCAACTAATGAAAAACTGTTTTTT. It specifies CASSYEDRGGATNEKLFF. The full variable domain, in which reference TRBV7-7 and TRBJ1-4 provide the parts outside the CDR3, is GAGVSQSPRYKVTKRGQDVTLRCDPISSHATLYWYQQALGQGPEFLTYFNYEAQPDKSGLPSDRFSAERPEGSISTLTIQRTEQRDSAMYRCASSYEDRGGATNEKLFFGSGTQLSVL.

This clone has only a few counts. The chain recombines TRBV19 with TRBJ1-3, with 10 bases aligning to TRBD1. V gave up 3 bases and J gave up 8 bases; unmatched junction bases: 7. The CDR3 is made up of 15 amino acids. Germline lookup yields CDR1 LNHDA and CDR2 SQIVND (reference sequence). The DNA for the CDR3 is TGTGCCAGTAGTATGGGGGGGACAGGGGCATACACCATATATTTT. It specifies CASSMGGTGAYTIYF.

The chain carries TRBV10-3 and TRBJ1-2; TRBD1 is a possible D gene (6 bases). Germline values: CDR1 ENHRY, CDR2 SYGVKD. Trimming pared 4 bases from V and 4 bases from J, leaving 13 bases between. This CDR3 region has 14 residues. The CDR3 region has the DNA TGTGCCATCAGTGCTAGTGACAGGATCTATGGCTACACCTTC. Its translation: CAISASDRIYGYTF.

In this sample, this clone turned up once. The chain is built from TRBV7-9 and TRBJ2-3; 9 bases fit TRBD1. The V gene's germline CDR1 is SEHNR and CDR2 FQNEAQ (reference sequence). CDR3 length: 18 amino acids. V shed 4 bases and J 0 bases; nucleotides not matched to a gene: 11. The CDR3 loop reads CASSSEIQGAWSTDTQYF. The CDR3, as DNA: TGTGCCAGCAGCTCCGAAATACAGGGGGCTTGGAGCACAGATACGCAGTATTTT.

CDR3 loop: CASSATKQGLYEQYF. The DNA of the CDR3 is TGTGCCAGTAGTGCCACTAAACAGGGGTTGTACGAGCAGTACTTC. The rearrangement uses TRBV19 and TRBJ2-7; 7 nucleotides match TRBD1. The CDR3 is 15 amino acids. The junction had 11 bases not matched to a gene; V was cut back by 5 bases and J by 4 bases. Germline CDR1 and CDR2: LNHDA and SQIVND (reference sequence). Together with reference TRBV19 and TRBJ2-7, the CDR3 gives the full variable domain: DGGITQSPKYLFRKEGQNVTLSCEQNLNHDAMYWYRQDPGQGLRLIYYSQIVNDFQKGDIAEGYSVSREKKESFPLTVTSAQKNPTAFYLCASSATKQGLYEQYFGPGTRLTVT.

This clone turned up a few times. The chain combines TRBV5-6 with TRBJ1-2; TRBD1 matches at 7 bases. Germline assignment: CDR1 SGHDT and CDR2 YYEEEE. J was trimmed by 2 bases and V by 0 bases; bases with no gene match: 4. The CDR3 loop spans 15 amino acids. Here the CDR3 reads CASSLVGRGNYGYTF. CDR3 DNA sequence: TGTGCCAGCAGCTTGGTAGGCAGGGGGAACTATGGCTACACCTTC.

This chain links TRBV5-4 with TRBJ1-1, with 8 bases identical to TRBD1. Germline values: CDR1 SGHNT, CDR2 YYREEE (reference sequence). The V and J ends lost 0 bases and 5 bases, in that order; junction bases with no gene match: 3. The CDR3 length is 14 residues. The CDR3 loop reads CASSLDRGVTEAFF. CDR3 sequence (DNA): TGTGCCAGCAGCTTGGACAGGGGGGTTACTGAAGCTTTCTTT.

In DNA, the CDR3 is TGTGCCAGCGAGGACACAGATACGCAGTATTTT. It encodes CASEDTDTQYF. The rearrangement joins TRBV2 to TRBJ2-3; D not resolved. This CDR3 has 11 amino acids. The germline CDR1 and CDR2 sequences are SNHLY and FYNNEI. The V end was cut by 8 bases, the J end by 2 bases, with 5 bases between.

The chain is built from TRBV6-5 and TRBJ2-1; 8 bases agree with TRBD2. The junction had 6 bases not matched to a gene; V was cut back by 4 bases and J by 1 base. Germline CDR1 MNHEY, CDR2 SVGAGI. The CDR3 runs to 16 residues. The CDR3 protein is CASSSLAGRSYNEQFF. The CDR3 coding sequence is TGTGCCAGCAGTTCCCTAGCGGGTCGGTCCTACAATGAGCAGTTCTTC.

This chain connects TRBV11-3 to TRBJ2-3, with 7 nucleotides matching TRBD2. Germline CDR1 SGHNT, CDR2 YENEEA. Trimming cost V 5 bases and J 4 bases; bases outside gene matches: 15. The CDR3 sequence is 17 residues long. This CDR3 reads CASSQQFSGGSADTQYF. The DNA for the CDR3 is TGTGCCAGCAGCCAGCAATTTTCCGGGGGGTCTGCAGATACGCAGTATTTT.

This clone was counted a single time. CDR3 sequence: CASSLDLYEQYF. DNA for the CDR3: TGCGCCAGCAGCTTGGATCTCTACGAGCAGTACTTC. V is TRBV5-1 and J is TRBJ2-5; D remains unclear. The J call may be mistaken, given a closer DNA end match to TRBJ2-7. Germline lookup yields CDR1 SGHRS and CDR2 YFSETQ. The CDR3 extends over 12 amino acids.

The chain carries TRBV27 and TRBJ1-2; 10 bases agree with TRBD1. V dropped 6 bases and J dropped 8; count of bases not matched to a gene: 3. Germline CDR1 and CDR2: MNHEY and SMNVEV (reference sequence). This CDR3 comprises 12 residues. The CDR3 region has the DNA TGTGCCAGCAGGACAGGGGGCGGAGGCTACACCTTC. Its translation: CASRTGGGGYTF.

The gene calls are TRBV5-6 and TRBJ1-4; 7 bases match TRBD1. The V and J ends lost 4 bases and 2 bases, in that order; junction bases with no gene match: 14. Germline V gene sequence: CDR1 SGHDT, CDR2 YYEEEE. This CDR3 is 18 amino acids long. The CDR3 sequence: CASSSYRGFDATNEKLFF. For the CDR3, the DNA is TGTGCCAGCAGCAGTTACAGGGGTTTCGACGCGACTAATGAAAAACTGTTTTTT.

The CDR3 protein is CASSRGTGNEQFF. CDR3 in DNA: TGTGCCAGCTCTCGGGGGACGGGGAATGAGCAGTTCTTC. The chain links TRBV7-8 to TRBJ2-1; D is possibly TRBD2 (6 bases). From germline, CDR1 is SGHVS and CDR2 FQNEAQ. CDR3 length equals 13 residues. V was shortened by 8 bases and J by 7 bases, with 15 bases between the two germline ends.

The chain links TRBV19 to TRBJ2-7, with 7 bases fitting TRBD1. Germline V lookup: CDR1 LNHDA, CDR2 SQIVND (reference sequence). This CDR3 region has 14 residues. V dropped 6 bases and J dropped 0; count of bases not matched to a gene: 5. The CDR3 sequence is CASRYRDSSYEQYF. The DNA of the CDR3 is TGTGCCAGTAGATACCGGGACAGCTCCTACGAGCAGTACTTC.

As for this clone: The identical CDR3 is also encoded by other nucleotide sequences in the sample. The chain carries TRBV28 and TRBJ1-2; D gene ambiguous. This CDR3 is 19 amino acids long. Trimming stripped 6 bases from V and 5 bases from J, with 31 bases between. In germline, CDR1 is MDHEN, CDR2 SYDVKM. For the CDR3, the DNA is TGTGCCAGCAGCCCCCCTAAAGTTCGATACGCGCCGGGAGGGTATGGCTACACCTTC. It is translated as CASSPPKVRYAPGGYGYTF.

The V call is TRBV18, the J call TRBJ1-4; unclear D gene. The CDR3 covers 13 residues. V was clipped by 6 bases and J by 6 bases, with 11 bases between them. From germline, CDR1 is KGHSH and CDR2 LQKENI. In DNA, the CDR3 is TGTGCCAGCTCCCCAGCCCGCGATGAAAAACTGTTTTTT. Translated: CASSPARDEKLFF.

The V call is TRBV18, the J call TRBJ1-5; 9 positions match TRBD1. V gave up 1 base and J gave up 5 bases; unmatched junction bases: 6. In germline, CDR1 is KGHSH, CDR2 LQKENI. This CDR3 is 16 amino acids long. CDR3 sequence (DNA): TGTGCCAGCTCACCACTTGACAGGGGGATGGATCAGCCCCAGCATTTT. It is translated as CASSPLDRGMDQPQHF.

CDR3 loop: CSVQGRTEAFF. The DNA of the CDR3 is TGCAGCGTTCAGGGGCGCACTGAAGCTTTCTTT. The chain uses TRBV29-1 and TRBJ1-1; the D gene is possibly TRBD1 (6 bases). The CDR3 is made up of 11 amino acids. Germline lookup yields CDR1 SQVTM and CDR2 ANQGSEA. The V gene lost 5 bases and the J gene lost 4 bases, with 8 bases spanning the gap.

The chain joins TRBV7-8 to TRBJ2-1, with 10 bases aligning to TRBD2. The germline V gene encodes CDR1 SGHVS and CDR2 FQNEAQ. The CDR3 extends over 15 amino acids. The trim removed 5 bases at V and 5 bases at J, leaving 6 bases unmatched. This CDR3 is CASSVTSGSHNEQFF. CDR3 nucleotide sequence: TGTGCCAGCAGCGTGACTAGCGGGTCGCACAATGAGCAGTTCTTC.

Comments on this clone: Other nucleotide sequences from this sample produce the same CDR3. V gene TRBV6-6 combines with J gene TRBJ1-3, with 7 bases lining up with TRBD1. The CDR3 spans 15 residues. The germline gives CDR1 MNHNY, CDR2 SVGAGI (reference sequence). V shed 8 bases and J 0 bases; nucleotides not matched to a gene: 7. The CDR3 DNA follows: TGTGCCAGCTCGCGACAGGGACTCTCTGGAAACACCATATATTTT. It is translated as CASSRQGLSGNTIYF.